The T cell receptor (beta chain) described here comes from a study of blood T cells in healthy people across ages. Per sample, no less than 5 micrograms of total RNA were extracted. This clonotype was seen a handful of times. Antigen specificity is unknown. The ends lost 6 bases at V and 4 bases at J; junction bases unmatched: 12. The CDR3 runs 16 residues. Germline CDR1 reads DFQATT; CDR2 reads SNEGSKA (reference sequence). The authors ran a second PCR of roughly 6 to 11 cycles using a sample-barcoded 5' primer and a J-beta primer mix. A tag from a template-switch adaptor with 12 random nucleotides marked each cDNA molecule. TCRdb re-called the 5' RACE reads through MiXCR, storing one row per CDR3 protein. The sample shows some 690,000 distinct CDR3 sequences, around a fifth of them seen only once. General study findings and limits: Higher diversity and more naive CD4+ cells were features of long-lived donors, compared to aged donors.

The clonotype originates from a man aged 65 to 85 in good health. Sequenced: blood. This chain connects TRBV20-1 to TRBJ2-3; TRBD2 aligns across 11 bases. CDR3 DNA sequence: TGCAGTGCGGTTCGCCTGACTAGCGGGATCCCAGATACGCAGTATTTT. It codes for CSAVRLTSGIPDTQYF.